These 27 T cell receptor beta chains originate from one sample sequenced in a study of blood T cells in healthy people across ages. With a J-beta primer mix and a sample-barcoded 5' primer, a second PCR ran about 6 to 11 cycles. From the 5' RACE reads, TCRdb called clonotypes with MiXCR, one entry per CDR3 protein. The sample shows about 500,000 distinct CDR3 sequences, 20% to 30% of them seen only once. This same sample was also part of a study on T cells of mothers and their children.

Specimen: blood. These receptors came from a boy younger than 18 in good health.

J is TRBJ1-2 and V is TRBV7-9; TRBD1 agrees at 9 bases. The V gene's germline CDR1 is SEHNR and CDR2 FQNEAQ (reference sequence). The CDR3 length is 15 residues. J gave up 2 bases and V 5 bases, and 6 bases lay outside the gene matches. The CDR3 DNA sequence: TGTGCCAGCAGCATTACAGGGGGCATGAACTATGGCTACACCTTC. This encodes CASSITGGMNYGYTF.

With respect to this clonotype: Sequence at one end of the junction differs from germline and may be a read error. This chain uses TRBV28 with TRBJ2-1; D remains ambiguous. Germline loops: CDR1 MDHEN, CDR2 SYDVKM. The CDR3 totals 11 residues. CDR3 sequence: CASTNYNEQFF. DNA for the CDR3: TGTGCCAGCACCAATTACAATGAACAGTTCTTC.

The chain employs TRBV11-2 and TRBJ1-2, with TRBD1 identical over 7 bases. Germline trimming cut 6 bases from V and 8 bases from J; bases unmatched to any gene: 21. Looked up from germline, CDR1 is SGHAT and CDR2 is FQNNGV. The CDR3 spans 17 residues. The CDR3 DNA follows: TGTGCCAGCAGTCGCTTAGGGTACGAGGGGGCACCGGGCGGCTACACCTTC. It specifies CASSRLGYEGAPGGYTF.

The chain recombines TRBV9 with TRBJ2-5; D call uncertain. With 0 bases removed from V and 2 bases from J, the gap between germline ends came to 5 bases. The CDR3 totals 13 residues. The germline V gene has CDR1 SGDLS and CDR2 YYNGEE. As DNA, the CDR3 is TGTGCCAGCAGCGTAGAGCTGCAAGAGACCCAGTACTTC. It encodes CASSVELQETQYF.

In this sample, this clonotype turned up a few times. The genes are TRBV7-8 and TRBJ2-7; D is possibly TRBD1 (5 bases). Germline V gene lookup returns CDR1 SGHVS and CDR2 FQNEAQ. Trimming stripped 3 bases from V and 2 bases from J, with 8 bases between. The CDR3 totals 13 residues. This CDR3 is CASSFLGAYEQYF. CDR3 DNA sequence: TGTGCCAGCAGCTTTCTAGGGGCCTACGAGCAGTACTTC.

This clonotype was seen ten or more times. CDR3 sequence reads: CASSPDRGRTDTQYF. DNA for the CDR3: TGTGCCAGCAGCCCCGACAGGGGTCGCACAGATACGCAGTATTTT. This chain links TRBV7-8 with TRBJ2-3; 8 bases line up with TRBD1. Trimming at V came to 5 bases and at J to 1 base, leaving 5 bases not matched to a gene. The CDR3 has 15 amino acids. Germline V CDR1 and CDR2: SGHVS, FQNEAQ.

The V and J genes are TRBV2 and TRBJ2-7, with D possibly TRBD1 on 5 matching bases. The V end was cut by 7 bases, the J end by 8 bases, with 15 bases between. The V gene's germline CDR1 is SNHLY and CDR2 FYNNEI. The CDR3 runs 12 residues. The DNA of the CDR3 is TGTGCCAGCAATTCCGACCAGGGAAAGCAGTACTTC. As protein: CASNSDQGKQYF.

The chain is built from TRBV9 and TRBJ1-6, with unresolved D. The V and J ends lost 0 bases and 7 bases respectively, with 8 bases between them. CDR3 length: 14 amino acids. The germline CDR1 and CDR2 sequences are SGDLS and YYNGEE. DNA for the CDR3: TGTGCCAGCAGCGTAGTGGCCGAGAATTCACCCCTCCACTTT. Residues: CASSVVAENSPLHF.

The rearrangement joins TRBV29-1 to TRBJ2-5; maybe TRBD1 (8 bases). Gene TRBJ2-7 matches the end of the DNA better, so the J call may be wrong. CDR3 length: 15 residues. Germline V CDR1 and CDR2: SQVTM, ANQGSEA. The CDR3 DNA reads as TGCAGCGTTGAAGAATCAGGGGGCGGGAGCTACGAGCAGTACTTC. This sequence encodes CSVEESGGGSYEQYF.

V usage is TRBV7-9 and J usage is TRBJ1-1; D may be TRBD1 (6 bases). The CDR3 is 15 residues long. Germline V CDR1 and CDR2: SEHNR, FQNEAQ (reference sequence). V shed 5 bases and J shed 3 bases, with 16 bases lying between them. The CDR3 loop is CASSQTTGPYTEAFF. The CDR3 nucleotides read TGTGCCAGCAGCCAAACCACAGGGCCCTACACTGAAGCTTTCTTT.

The DNA of the CDR3 is TGTGCTAGTGGTTTGGGACCAACAGATACGCAGTATTTT. Protein: CASGLGPTDTQYF. The chain recombines TRBV12-5 with TRBJ2-3, with D hard to call. CDR3 length: 13 amino acids. The V and J ends lost 1 base and 3 bases respectively, with 5 bases between them. The germline gives CDR1 LGHNT, CDR2 FRNRAP.

The chain uses TRBV7-9 and TRBJ1-4; 8 bases align to TRBD1. The CDR3 loop spans 14 amino acids. CDR1 SEHNR and CDR2 FQNEAQ come from the germline V gene (reference sequence). After removal of 4 bases from V and 6 bases from J, the junction contained 4 bases not matched to a gene. CDR3 residues: CASSSRGQHEKLFF. CDR3 DNA: TGTGCCAGCAGCTCCAGGGGGCAGCATGAAAAACTGTTTTTT.

This clonotype was picked up a small number of times. The chain uses TRBV20-1 and TRBJ2-4, with 16 bases lining up with TRBD2. The V gene end was trimmed by 5 bases and the J gene end by 3 bases; junction bases not matched to a gene: 10. Germline CDR1 reads DFQATT; CDR2 reads SNEGSKA (reference sequence). The CDR3 is 18 amino acids. Here the CDR3 DNA reads TGCAGTGCTCTACCGGGACTAGCGGGAGGGCTGGGCAAAAACATTCAGTACTTC. Its translation: CSALPGLAGGLGKNIQYF.

At least ten counts were recorded for this clonotype. This chain links TRBV9 with TRBJ2-5, with D uncertain. The CDR3 contains 14 residues. Trimming cost V 3 bases and J 0 bases, with 9 bases left between them. The V gene's germline CDR1 is SGDLS and CDR2 YYNGEE. The CDR3, as DNA: TGTGCCAGCAGCGAACGATCGTACCAAGAGACCCAGTACTTC. Its translation is CASSERSYQETQYF.

The chain carries TRBV6-6 and TRBJ1-2, with a weak D call TRBD1 (6 bases). The CDR3 is 15 amino acids. From germline, CDR1 is MNHNY and CDR2 SVGAGI (reference sequence). Trimming removed 4 bases at V and 7 bases at J, with 19 bases between. DNA of the CDR3: TGTGCCAGCAGTTCCACTGGGACAAAAGGAGGTGGCTACACCTTC. It is translated as CASSSTGTKGGGYTF.

The chain recombines TRBV10-3 with TRBJ2-4, with 7 bases fitting TRBD2. The junction had 8 bases not matched to a gene; V was cut back by 0 bases and J by 6 bases. This CDR3 region has 16 residues. The germline gives CDR1 ENHRY, CDR2 SYGVKD. The CDR3 nucleotides are TGTGCCATCAGTGAGTCGGTGGGGGGGAGAGGAAACATTCAGTACTTC. Translating gives CAISESVGGRGNIQYF.

V is TRBV13 and J is TRBJ2-5, with D possibly called TRBD1 or TRBD2 (6 bases each). The J call may be mistaken, given a closer DNA end match to TRBJ2-7. The CDR3 runs 15 residues. The germline V gene encodes CDR1 PRHDT and CDR2 FYEKMQ (reference sequence). CDR3 nucleotides: TGTGCCAGCAGCTCGGGACTTGAGGGGGACTACGAGCAGTACTTC. The encoded protein is CASSSGLEGDYEQYF.

The sample holds many counts of this clonotype. The chain uses TRBV3-1 and TRBJ2-5; the match to TRBD1 covers 7 bases. The germline CDR1 and CDR2 sequences are LGHDT and YNNKEL (reference sequence). This CDR3 has 16 residues. The trim removed 2 bases at V and 5 bases at J, leaving 11 bases unmatched. DNA of the CDR3: TGTGCCAGCAGCCAACAACCGTGGGACAGTGAGGAGACCCAGTACTTC. Translating it yields CASSQQPWDSEETQYF.

This clonotype was observed at least ten times. This chain joins TRBV6-6 and TRBJ1-2; D remains ambiguous. V was pared by 7 bases and J by 5 bases, with 20 bases between. Germline V gene sequence: CDR1 MNHNY, CDR2 SVGAGI (reference sequence). There are 15 residues in the CDR3. CDR3 coding DNA: TGTGCCAGCAAGGCAGGCGCATCATCCCCATATGGCTACACCTTC. This encodes CASKAGASSPYGYTF.

The rearrangement uses TRBV5-6 and TRBJ2-6, with a weak D call TRBD2 (6 bases). The CDR3 extends over 17 amino acids. V was trimmed by 1 base and J by 1 base, leaving 12 bases between them. In germline, CDR1 is SGHDT, CDR2 YYEEEE. As DNA, the CDR3 is TGTGCCAGCAGCTTGAATCTAGGAGGGTCTGGGGCCAACGTCCTGACTTTC. Protein product: CASSLNLGGSGANVLTF.

This clonotype was detected only a few times. The gene calls are TRBV12-3 or TRBV12-4 and TRBJ2-5; 7 positions agree with TRBD2. Judging by the DNA end, TRBJ2-7 fits better; the J call may be wrong. The CDR3 length is 15 residues. The CDR3 bases are TGTGCCAGCAGTCCTTCTGGGGAGGGCTCCTACGAGCAGTACTTC. Protein: CASSPSGEGSYEQYF.

This clonotype was counted a few times. This chain connects TRBV28 to TRBJ2-7, with D possibly being TRBD2 (7 bases). The CDR3 runs to 15 residues. Looked up from germline, CDR1 is MDHEN and CDR2 is SYDVKM. V lost 2 bases to trimming and J lost 7 bases, with 18 bases between them. Written as DNA, the CDR3 is TGTGCCAGCAGTTTAGCCCTCCGGGGGGCCAGGGAGCAGTACTTC. This encodes CASSLALRGAREQYF.

This chain joins TRBV7-6 and TRBJ2-7; 9 nucleotides line up with TRBD2. V dropped 0 bases and J dropped 3; count of bases not matched to a gene: 6. CDR1 is SGHVS and CDR2 is FNYEAQ in the germline V gene. The CDR3 loop spans 16 amino acids. CDR3 DNA sequence: TGTGCCAGCAGCTTAGCAAGCGGGGGGCCCCACTACGAGCAGTACTTC. The encoded protein is CASSLASGGPHYEQYF.

CDR3 amino acids: CAITAGRDEQFF. The CDR3 DNA follows: TGTGCCATCACAGCGGGGCGGGATGAGCAGTTCTTC. The V call is TRBV10-3, the J call TRBJ2-1, with 7 bases that match TRBD2. The CDR3 contains 12 residues. Trimming at V came to 7 bases and at J to 8 bases, leaving 5 bases not matched to a gene. In germline, CDR1 is ENHRY, CDR2 SYGVKD.

This clonotype has at least ten counts. V and J are TRBV7-2 and TRBJ1-6; 9 bases are shared with TRBD1. V dropped 1 base and J dropped 14; count of bases not matched to a gene: 9. Germline V gene lookup returns CDR1 SGHTA and CDR2 FQGNSA. This CDR3 has 15 residues. As DNA, the CDR3 is TGTGCCAGCAGCTTAGACACCCGGACAGGGGAGGCCCTCCACTTT. Encoded protein: CASSLDTRTGEALHF.

This clonotype was detected a few times. The chain employs TRBV5-1 and TRBJ1-3; TRBD1 matches at 7 bases. This CDR3 is built from 15 residues. V shed 4 bases and J 2 bases; nucleotides not matched to a gene: 6. Per the germline V gene, CDR1 is SGHRS and CDR2 is YFSETQ. The CDR3 is CASSVEGATGNTIYF. The CDR3 DNA is TGCGCCAGCAGCGTTGAGGGGGCTACTGGAAACACCATATATTTT.

This chain connects TRBV20-1 to TRBJ1-2; TRBD1 is a possible D gene (5 bases). V lost 0 bases and J lost 4, with 12 bases in between. Germline loops: CDR1 DFQATT, CDR2 SNEGSKA (reference sequence). This CDR3 region has 14 residues. DNA of the CDR3: TGCAGTGCTAGAGATGGGGGGGGTGCCTATGGCTACACCTTC. This sequence encodes CSARDGGGAYGYTF.